This TCR beta chain derives from a study of beta chain features in type 1 diabetes. General study results and limits: Compared to healthy donors, patients appeared to have naive, central memory and Treg TCRB repertoires that were more alike.

Heparinised blood was drawn once per donor, averaging around 120 mL. Every isolated RNA sample was fully reverse transcribed, so sequencing captured expressed TCRB transcripts. Produced via immunoSEQ multiplex PCR; TCRdb's table is partial and in-frame only. The table shows under 950,000 clones, with roughly 15% occurring only once. Germline loops: CDR1 LGHNA, CDR2 YSLEER. The CDR3 runs to 15 residues. The germline V and J ends were trimmed by 1 base and 0 bases, with 9 bases remaining between them. A remark on this clone: Antigen unknown.

What was sequenced was naive CD4+ T cells from blood. The chain carries TRBV4-3 and TRBJ1-2; D gene uncertain. The clonotype originates from a woman aged 18-35 years in good health. In DNA, the CDR3 is TGCGCCAGCAGCCAAGCGTTCGCGTCTAACTATGGCTACACCTTC. Its protein is CASSQAFASNYGYTF.